These T cell receptor beta chains were read from a single sample in a study of cytotoxic CD8 clonotypes in ibrutinib-treated CLL. Libraries were prepared by immunoSEQ multiplex PCR; TCRdb keeps only in-frame clonotypes and omits some of them. Among approximately 29,000 clones listed, 62% were seen once. Sample: PBMCs, taken before ibrutinib treatment. Receptors were obtained from a human donor with chronic lymphocytic leukemia. Both conserved end residues are part of each CDR3. D genes are given only for firm matches. Clone size is shown for a subset of rows, as once, few, many or a class of expanded clone.

NA	13	TRBV7-8	TRBJ2-2	NA	TGTGCCACCAGTAGATCGGCAACCGGGGAGCTGTTTTTT	CATSRSATGELFF
NA	11	TRBV27	TRBJ2-1	NA	TGTGCCAGCAGGTCTTACAATGAGCAGTTCTTC	CASRSYNEQFF
NA	15	TRBV27	TRBJ2-1	TRBD1	TGTGCCAGCAGTTTTAGGACAGGGTTGTTCAATGAGCAGTTCTTC	CASSFRTGLFNEQFF
NA	15	TRBV5-1	TRBJ1-3	TRBD1	TGCGCCAGCAGCTTCACAGGGGCAAGCGGAGACACCATATATTTT	CASSFTGASGDTIYF
medium-sized	13	TRBV29-1	TRBJ1-1	NA	TGCAGCGTGACCAGGACAGCAAACACTGAAGCTTTCTTT	CSVTRTANTEAFF
few	14	TRBV7-3	TRBJ1-2	NA	TGTGCCAGCAGCCCCGACAGAATATCTTATGGCTACACCTTC	CASSPDRISYGYTF
NA	11	TRBV20-1	TRBJ1-1	NA	TGCAGGGGGGCCTCGAACACTGAAGCTTTCTTT	CRGASNTEAFF
NA	15	TRBV9	TRBJ2-1	NA	TGTGCCAGCAGCGAGGGTCCTAGTTCCTACAATGAGCAGTTCTTC	CASSEGPSSYNEQFF
NA	13	TRBV10-3	TRBJ2-7	TRBD1	TGTGCCATCAGTGCCCGACAGGGCCACGAGCAGTACTTC	CAISARQGHEQYF
NA	15	TRBV9	TRBJ2-3	NA	TGTGCCAGCAGCGTAGTATCGCTCCCGGCGGATACGCAGTATTTT	CASSVVSLPADTQYF
NA	13	TRBV5-7	TRBJ2-7	NA	TGTGCCAGCAGCATCCCGGGGAACTACGAGCAGTACTTC	CASSIPGNYEQYF
NA	21	TRBV27	TRBJ2-6	TRBD2	TGTGCCAGCAGTTTAAGAGGTTGGGAGGGTCCTACGAGCTCTGGGGCCAACGTCCTGACTTTC	CASSLRGWEGPTSSGANVLTF
NA	13	TRBV7-9	TRBJ1-1	NA	TGTGCCAGCAGCACCCGGGGGGACACTGAAGCTTTCTTT	CASSTRGDTEAFF
NA	15	TRBV5-4	TRBJ1-3	TRBD1	TGTGCCAGCATCAAGACAGGGCCCTCTGGAAACACCATATATTTT	CASIKTGPSGNTIYF
NA	14	TRBV9	TRBJ1-4	TRBD1	TGTGCCAGCACCCCCCGGGACAGGAATGAAAAACTGTTTTTT	CASTPRDRNEKLFF
NA	13	TRBV29-1	TRBJ2-7	NA	TGCAGCGTTCAAGGGGGGCCCCGCAACGAGCAGTACTTC	CSVQGGPRNEQYF
NA	14	TRBV7-9	TRBJ2-3	NA	TGTGCCAGCAGCTTGTTCGGTAGCACAGATACGCAGTATTTT	CASSLFGSTDTQYF
few	16	TRBV7-6	TRBJ2-2	NA	TGTGCCAGCAGCTTAGCGCAGGGCCTCAATGCCGGGGAGCTGTTTTTT	CASSLAQGLNAGELFF
NA	15	TRBV14	TRBJ1-2	NA	TGTGCCAGCAGCCAAGAGCCGGGGATGGCTTCGGGCTACACCTTC	CASSQEPGMASGYTF
NA	12	TRBV27	TRBJ2-1	NA	TGTGCCACCCAGGACACTTACAATGAGCAGTTCTTC	CATQDTYNEQFF
once	15	TRBV5-1	TRBJ1-2	NA	TGCGCCAGCAGCTTGCAACCAGGGTTTAACTATGGCTACACCTTC	CASSLQPGFNYGYTF
NA	16	TRBV27	TRBJ2-1	TRBD2	TGTGCCAGCAGTACCCCATCCGGGACTAACTACAATGAGCAGTTCTTC	CASSTPSGTNYNEQFF
NA	14	TRBV7-8	TRBJ1-2	NA	TGTGCCAGCAGCCCGACAGACCCTAACTATGGCTACACCTTC	CASSPTDPNYGYTF